This T cell receptor (beta chain) was captured by sequencing in a study of T cell changes during pregnancy in multiple sclerosis. Sequencing used immunoSEQ multiplex PCR; TCRdb keeps in-frame clones, though not all of them. The data contain tens of thousands of clones, 85% to 95% of them seen just once; the ten biggest clones take up 0.65% to 0.95%. Trimming removed 3 bases at V and 3 bases at J, with 9 bases between. Germline assignment: CDR1 SGHTA and CDR2 FQGNSA. The CDR3 extends over 13 amino acids. This chain joins TRBV7-2 and TRBJ2-7; D not resolved. The specimen was peripheral blood, collected in the third trimester of pregnancy. The source is a female donor with multiple sclerosis, enrolled in a pregnancy study. The CDR3 sequence: CASSLHSFYEQYF. The DNA of the CDR3 is TGTGCCAGCAGCTTGCACTCTTTCTACGAGCAGTACTTC.